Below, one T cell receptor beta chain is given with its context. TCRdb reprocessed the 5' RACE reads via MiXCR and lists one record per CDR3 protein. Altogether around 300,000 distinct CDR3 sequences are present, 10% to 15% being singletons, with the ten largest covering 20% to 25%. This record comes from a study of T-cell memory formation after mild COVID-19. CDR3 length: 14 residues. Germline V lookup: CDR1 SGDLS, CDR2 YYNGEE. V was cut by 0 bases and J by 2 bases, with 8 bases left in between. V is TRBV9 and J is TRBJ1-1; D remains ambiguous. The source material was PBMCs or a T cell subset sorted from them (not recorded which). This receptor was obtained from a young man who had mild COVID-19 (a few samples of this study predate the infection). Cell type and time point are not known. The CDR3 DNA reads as TGTGCCAGCAGCGTAGATCTGGGCAACACTGAAGCTTTCTTT. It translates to CASSVDLGNTEAFF.